A few counts support the clone carrying this TCR beta chain. What it binds is unknown. TCRdb re-derived calls from the 5' RACE reads in MiXCR, one entry per CDR3 protein. The sample records more than 50,000 distinct CDR3 sequences, around 14% being singletons. The CDR3 covers 15 residues. The V and J ends lost 1 base and 4 bases, in that order; junction bases with no gene match: 4. This sample was taken from a study of early T cells in non-severe SARS-CoV-2 infection. Overall study context: Unpaired chains resulted from sequencing bulk RNA of unsorted whole blood. Study-wide results and limits: Private and CD4 specificities were missed by VDJdb matching, which favored anti-spike CD8 responses.

The chain is built from TRBV12-3 or TRBV12-4 and TRBJ2-3; 8 bases fit TRBD2. This specimen consisted of whole blood, obtained at baseline. The sequence came from an adult who was a healthcare worker with PCR-confirmed SARS-CoV-2 infection or an uninfected control (not recorded which). The CDR3 DNA reads TGTGCCAGCAGTTTAGTCGGGGGGGCCCCAGATACGCAGTATTTT. It codes for CASSLVGGAPDTQYF.